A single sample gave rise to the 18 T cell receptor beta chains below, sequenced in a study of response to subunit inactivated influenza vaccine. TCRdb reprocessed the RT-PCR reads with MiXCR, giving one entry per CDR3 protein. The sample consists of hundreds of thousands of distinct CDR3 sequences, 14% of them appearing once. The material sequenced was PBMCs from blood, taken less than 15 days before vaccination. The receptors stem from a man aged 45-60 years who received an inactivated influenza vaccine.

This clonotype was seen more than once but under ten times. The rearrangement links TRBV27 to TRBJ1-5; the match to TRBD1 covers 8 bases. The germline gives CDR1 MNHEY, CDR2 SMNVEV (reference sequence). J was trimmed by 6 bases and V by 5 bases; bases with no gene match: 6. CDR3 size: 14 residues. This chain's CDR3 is CASSLNRGGQPQHF. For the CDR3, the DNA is TGTGCCAGCAGTCTAAACAGGGGGGGTCAGCCCCAGCATTTT.

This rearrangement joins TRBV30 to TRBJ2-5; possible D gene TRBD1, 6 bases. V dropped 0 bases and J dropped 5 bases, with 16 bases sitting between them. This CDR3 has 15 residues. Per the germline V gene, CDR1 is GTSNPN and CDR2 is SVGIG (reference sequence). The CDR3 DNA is TGTGCCTGGAGTGTTGGGACAAGAGGGAAGGAGACCCAGTACTTC. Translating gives CAWSVGTRGKETQYF.

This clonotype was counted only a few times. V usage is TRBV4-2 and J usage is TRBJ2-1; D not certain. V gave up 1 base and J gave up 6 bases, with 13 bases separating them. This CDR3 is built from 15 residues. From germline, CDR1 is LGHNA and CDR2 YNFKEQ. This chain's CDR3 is CASSQGSGAVNEQFF. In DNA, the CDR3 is TGTGCCAGCAGCCAAGGCTCAGGAGCTGTCAATGAGCAGTTCTTC.

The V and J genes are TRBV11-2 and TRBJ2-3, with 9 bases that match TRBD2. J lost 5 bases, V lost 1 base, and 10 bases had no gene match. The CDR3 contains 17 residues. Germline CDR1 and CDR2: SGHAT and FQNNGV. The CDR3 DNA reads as TGTGCCAGCAGCTTAGTATCGGCGGGGGGGCTAGTAGATACGCAGTATTTT. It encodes CASSLVSAGGLVDTQYF.

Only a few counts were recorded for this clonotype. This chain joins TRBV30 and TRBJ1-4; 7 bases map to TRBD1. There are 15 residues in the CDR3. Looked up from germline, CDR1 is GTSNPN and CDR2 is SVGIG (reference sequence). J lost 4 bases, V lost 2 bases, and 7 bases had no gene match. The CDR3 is CAWSPLGQNNEKLFF. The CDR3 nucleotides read TGTGCCTGGAGTCCACTGGGACAGAATAATGAAAAACTGTTTTTT. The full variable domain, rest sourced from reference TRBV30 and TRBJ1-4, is SQTIHQWPATLVQPVGSPLSLECTVEGTSNPNLYWYRQAAGRGLQLLFYSVGIGQISSEVPQNLSASRPQDRQFILSSKKLLLSDSGFYLCAWSPLGQNNEKLFFGSGTQLSVL.

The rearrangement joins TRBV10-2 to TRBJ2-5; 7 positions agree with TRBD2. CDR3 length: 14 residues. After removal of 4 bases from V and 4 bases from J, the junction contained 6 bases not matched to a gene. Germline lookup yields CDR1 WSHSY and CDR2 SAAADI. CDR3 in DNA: TGCGCCAGCAGTGTAGTGGGGGGGGGAGAGACCCAGTACTTC. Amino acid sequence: CASSVVGGGETQYF.

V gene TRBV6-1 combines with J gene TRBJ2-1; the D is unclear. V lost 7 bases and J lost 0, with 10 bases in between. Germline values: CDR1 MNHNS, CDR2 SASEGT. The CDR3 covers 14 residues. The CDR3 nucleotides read TGTGCCAGCAATGTACAGAGCTCCTACAATGAGCAGTTCTTC. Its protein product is CASNVQSSYNEQFF.

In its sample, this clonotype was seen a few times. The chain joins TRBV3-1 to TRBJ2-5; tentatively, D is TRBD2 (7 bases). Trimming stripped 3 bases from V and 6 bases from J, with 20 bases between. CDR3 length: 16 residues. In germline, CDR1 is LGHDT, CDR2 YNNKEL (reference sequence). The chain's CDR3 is CASSQEVGGAMKTQYF. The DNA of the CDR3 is TGTGCCAGCAGCCAGGAGGTAGGGGGGGCCATGAAGACCCAGTACTTC.

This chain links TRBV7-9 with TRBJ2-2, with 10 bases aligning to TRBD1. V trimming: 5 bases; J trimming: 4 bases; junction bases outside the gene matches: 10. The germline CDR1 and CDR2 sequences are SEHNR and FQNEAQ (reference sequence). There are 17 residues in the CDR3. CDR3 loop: CASSPDGTGVSTGELFF. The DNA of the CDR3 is TGTGCCAGCAGCCCCGACGGGACAGGGGTTAGCACCGGGGAGCTGTTTTTT.

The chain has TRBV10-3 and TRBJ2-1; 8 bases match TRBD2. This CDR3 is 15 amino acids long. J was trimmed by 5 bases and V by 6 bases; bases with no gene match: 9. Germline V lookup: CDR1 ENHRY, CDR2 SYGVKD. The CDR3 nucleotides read TGTGCCATCAGGGGCCAGCGGGGGAGAGACAATGAGCAGTTCTTC. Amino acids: CAIRGQRGRDNEQFF.

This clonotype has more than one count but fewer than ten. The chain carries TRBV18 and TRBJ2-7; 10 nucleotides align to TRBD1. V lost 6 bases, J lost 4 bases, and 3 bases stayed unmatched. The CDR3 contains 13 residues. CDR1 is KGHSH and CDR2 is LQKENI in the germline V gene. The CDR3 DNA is TGTGCCAGCTCCGGGACAGGGGTGTACGAGCAGTACTTC. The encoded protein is CASSGTGVYEQYF. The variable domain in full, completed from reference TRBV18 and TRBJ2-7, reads NAGVMQNPRHLVRRRGQEARLRCSPMKGHSHVYWYRQLPEEGLKFMVYLQKENIIDESGMPKERFSAEFPKEGPSILRIQQVVRGDSAAYFCASSGTGVYEQYFGPGTRLTVT.

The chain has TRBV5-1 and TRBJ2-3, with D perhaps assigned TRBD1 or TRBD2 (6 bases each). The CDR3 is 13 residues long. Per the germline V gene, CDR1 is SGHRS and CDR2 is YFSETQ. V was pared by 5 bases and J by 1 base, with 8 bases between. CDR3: CASSRGRTDTQYF. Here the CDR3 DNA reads TGCGCCAGCAGTCGGGGGCGCACAGATACGCAGTATTTT.

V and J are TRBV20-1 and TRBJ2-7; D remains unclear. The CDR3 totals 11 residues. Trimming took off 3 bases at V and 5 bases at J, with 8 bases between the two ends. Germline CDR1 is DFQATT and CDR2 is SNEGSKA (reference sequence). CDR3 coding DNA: TGCAGTGCTAGGGGTAGGAACGAGCAGTACTTC. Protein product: CSARGRNEQYF.

The CDR3: CASSDRVRETQYF. CDR3 bases: TGTGCCAGCAGTGACAGGGTTAGAGAGACCCAGTACTTC. This chain links TRBV25-1 with TRBJ2-5; perhaps TRBD1 as D (5 bases). The CDR3 has 13 residues. The V and J ends lost 3 bases and 4 bases respectively, with 9 bases between them. Germline V lookup: CDR1 MGHDK, CDR2 SYGVNS.

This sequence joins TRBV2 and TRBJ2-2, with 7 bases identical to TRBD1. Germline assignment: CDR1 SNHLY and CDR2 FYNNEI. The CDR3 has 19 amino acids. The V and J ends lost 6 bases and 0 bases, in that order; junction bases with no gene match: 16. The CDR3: CASSKRLGGPTSNTGELFF. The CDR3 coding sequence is TGTGCCAGCAGCAAACGTTTAGGGGGCCCAACATCGAACACCGGGGAGCTGTTTTTT.

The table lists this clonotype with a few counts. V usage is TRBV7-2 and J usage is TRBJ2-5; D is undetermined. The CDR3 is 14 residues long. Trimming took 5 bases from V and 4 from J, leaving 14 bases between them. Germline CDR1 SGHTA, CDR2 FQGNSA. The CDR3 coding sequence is TGTGCCAGCAGCCTCTGGACGGTTCGAGAGACCCAGTACTTC. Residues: CASSLWTVRETQYF. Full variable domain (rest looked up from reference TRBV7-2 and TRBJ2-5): GAGVSQSPSNKVTEKGKDVELRCDPISGHTALYWYRQSLGQGLEFLIYFQGNSAPDKSGLPSDRFSAERTGGSVSTLTIQRTQQEDSAVYLCASSLWTVRETQYFGPGTRLLVL.

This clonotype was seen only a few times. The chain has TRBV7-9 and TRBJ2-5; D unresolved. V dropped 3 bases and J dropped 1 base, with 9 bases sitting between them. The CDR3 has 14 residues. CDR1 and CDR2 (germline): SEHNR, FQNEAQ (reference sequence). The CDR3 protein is CASSFEQFQETQYF. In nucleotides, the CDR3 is TGTGCCAGCAGCTTCGAACAGTTCCAAGAGACCCAGTACTTC. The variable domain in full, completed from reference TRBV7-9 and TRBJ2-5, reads DTGVSQNPRHKITKRGQNVTFRCDPISEHNRLYWYRQTLGQGPEFLTYFQNEAQLEKSRLLSDRFSAERPKGSFSTLEIQRTEQGDSAMYLCASSFEQFQETQYFGPGTRLLVL.

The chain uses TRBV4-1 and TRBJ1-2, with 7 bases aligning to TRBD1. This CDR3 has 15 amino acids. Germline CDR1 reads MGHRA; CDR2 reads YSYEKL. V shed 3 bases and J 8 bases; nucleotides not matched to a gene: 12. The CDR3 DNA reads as TGCGCCAGCAGCCAGGCAGGGGGGGACTATCAAGGCTACACCTTC. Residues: CASSQAGGDYQGYTF.